The rows below give T cell receptor beta chains drawn from one sample of a study of shared clonotypes between healthy human individuals. The data were produced by immunoSEQ multiplex PCR, yet TCRdb's version contains in-frame clones alone and is incomplete. The top ten hold roughly 40% of the sample, which has just over 95,000 clones, 67% seen once. Material for sequencing was memory CD8+ T cells sorted from blood. The receptors were gathered from a man younger than 45 in good health. The CDR3 runs from the conserved cysteine through the conserved F or W. The D gene is left open where the match is weak. Clone size is stated in some rows and not others, as once, few, many or a class when expanded.

length | J | size | D | V | CDR3 | DNA
17 | TRBJ2-7 | . | TRBD2 | TRBV25-1 | CASSTRLAGGQDYEQYF | TGTGCCAGCAGTACCCGACTAGCGGGAGGGCAAGATTACGAGCAGTACTTC
11 | TRBJ2-1 | . | . | TRBV25-1 | CASSKTDEQFF | TGTGCCAGCAGTAAGACCGATGAGCAGTTCTTC
13 | TRBJ2-3 | . | . | TRBV25-1 | CASSEWQTDTQYF | TGTGCCAGCAGTGAATGGCAAACAGATACGCAGTATTTT
14 | TRBJ2-1 | . | . | TRBV7-2 | CASSFEGFRNEQFF | TGTGCCAGCAGCTTCGAGGGGTTTCGAAATGAGCAGTTCTTC
15 | TRBJ2-2 | . | TRBD1 | TRBV7-7 | CASSLGQGRTGELFF | TGTGCCAGCAGCCTAGGACAGGGTAGAACCGGGGAGCTGTTTTTT
15 | TRBJ2-1 | . | TRBD2 | TRBV29-1 | CSVEGRESSYNEQFF | TGCAGCGTTGAAGGGCGGGAGAGCTCCTACAATGAGCAGTTCTTC
13 | TRBJ2-7 | . | . | TRBV7-2 | CASSFSGAGEQYF | TGTGCCAGCAGCTTCTCGGGAGCGGGCGAGCAGTACTTC
12 | TRBJ2-2 | . | TRBD1 | TRBV5-4 | CASKGATGELFF | TGTGCCAGTAAGGGGGCCACCGGGGAGCTGTTTTTT
14 | TRBJ2-2 | . | . | TRBV27 | CASSLRQSTGELFF | TGTGCCAGCAGTTTAAGGCAGAGCACCGGGGAGCTGTTTTTT
14 | TRBJ2-5 | . | . | TRBV5-1 | CASSEEQGQETQYF | TGCGCCAGCAGCGAGGAACAGGGCCAAGAGACCCAGTACTTC
17 | TRBJ1-5 | once | TRBD1 | TRBV15 | CATTRTGQGDFNQPQHF | TGTGCCACCACCAGGACGGGACAGGGGGATTTCAATCAGCCCCAGCATTTT
15 | TRBJ2-2 | once | . | TRBV2 | CASSGRHQNTGELFF | TGTGCCAGCAGTGGGAGACACCAGAACACCGGGGAGCTGTTTTTT
12 | TRBJ1-2 | many | . | TRBV11-2 | CASSPISYGYTF | TGTGCCAGCAGCCCCATTAGCTATGGCTACACCTTC
14 | TRBJ2-7 | . | TRBD1 | TRBV10-3 | CAITRDSMTYEQYF | TGTGCCATCACCAGGGACAGCATGACCTACGAGCAGTACTTC
14 | TRBJ2-2 | . | . | TRBV5-1 | CASSRDQNTGELFF | TGCGCCAGCAGCAGGGACCAGAACACCGGGGAGCTGTTTTTT
16 | TRBJ2-1 | . | . | TRBV6-6 | CASSYSREVFYNEQFF | TGTGCCAGCAGTTACTCTAGGGAGGTATTCTACAATGAGCAGTTCTTC
18 | TRBJ2-7 | . | TRBD2 | TRBV25-1 | CASSEGLPSGGSSYEQYF | TGTGCCAGCAGTGAGGGACTTCCTAGCGGAGGAAGCTCCTACGAGCAGTACTTC
12 | TRBJ1-1 | once | . | TRBV10-3 | CAISERGEEAFF | TGTGCCATCAGTGAACGGGGGGAGGAAGCTTTCTTT
15 | TRBJ1-1 | . | TRBD1 | TRBV6-6 | CASIQGRQGLTEAFF | TGTGCCAGCATCCAGGGCCGACAGGGTTTAACTGAAGCTTTCTTT
14 | TRBJ2-7 | . | . | TRBV25-1 | CASSAYRGGHEQYF | TGTGCCAGCAGTGCGTACAGGGGGGGCCACGAGCAGTACTTC
13 | TRBJ1-1 | once | . | TRBV19 | CASSLTVNTEAFF | TGTGCCAGTAGTCTGACAGTGAACACTGAAGCTTTCTTT
11 | TRBJ2-1 | many | . | TRBV7-8 | CASSLMGEQFF | TGTGCCAGCAGCTTAATGGGTGAGCAGTTCTTC
11 | TRBJ2-7 | . | . | TRBV6-6 | CAAGRNYEQYF | TGTGCCGCCGGGAGAAACTACGAGCAGTACTTC
15 | TRBJ2-1 | . | TRBD1 | TRBV5-1 | CASSWADRGRNEQFF | TGCGCCAGCAGCTGGGCGGACAGGGGGAGGAATGAGCAGTTCTTC
16 | TRBJ2-1 | . | . | TRBV18 | CASSYSSPSSYNEQFF | TGTGCCAGCTCATACAGCAGCCCGAGCTCCTACAATGAGCAGTTCTTC
13 | TRBJ2-5 | few | . | TRBV7-7 | CASALGRQETQYF | TGTGCTAGCGCCTTAGGGCGACAGGAGACCCAGTACTTC
17 | TRBJ2-2 | . | TRBD2 | TRBV2 | CASSVSSGSRHTGELFF | TGTGCCAGCAGTGTCTCTAGCGGGAGTCGTCACACCGGGGAGCTGTTTTTT
13 | TRBJ1-1 | once | . | TRBV4-1 | CASSPSEVAEAFF | TGCGCCAGCAGCCCGTCCGAGGTGGCTGAAGCTTTCTTT
15 | TRBJ2-7 | . | . | TRBV6-1 | CASSGWELGFYEQYF | TGTGCCAGCAGTGGGTGGGAGCTCGGATTCTACGAGCAGTACTTC
14 | TRBJ2-3 | . | . | TRBV28 | CASRTLVDTDTQYF | TGTGCCAGCCGTACGCTGGTCGACACAGATACGCAGTATTTT
16 | TRBJ1-3 | . | . | TRBV14 | CASSQDRVFSGNTIYF | TGTGCCAGCAGCCAAGATCGGGTTTTCTCTGGAAACACCATATATTTT
14 | TRBJ2-2 | . | . | TRBV9 | CASSVQGNTGELFF | TGTGCCAGCAGCGTCCAGGGCAACACCGGGGAGCTGTTTTTT
14 | TRBJ2-3 | . | . | TRBV5-6 | CASSPTLPTDTQYF | TGTGCCAGCAGCCCGACCCTCCCCACAGATACGCAGTATTTT
14 | TRBJ2-2 | . | TRBD2 | TRBV6-6 | CASSPGTSVRELFF | TGTGCCAGCAGTCCGGGGACTAGCGTCCGGGAGCTGTTTTTT
13 | TRBJ1-4 | . | . | TRBV28 | CASSTGYNEKLFF | TGTGCCAGCAGCACGGGGTATAATGAAAAACTGTTTTTT
14 | TRBJ2-5 | . | . | TRBV2 | CASRDRSYQETQYF | TGTGCCAGCAGGGACAGATCGTACCAAGAGACCCAGTACTTC
15 | TRBJ1-2 | . | . | TRBV4-1 | CASSQGQEIRWGYTF | TGCGCCAGCAGCCAAGGACAGGAAATCAGATGGGGCTACACCTTC
12 | TRBJ2-7 | . | . | TRBV29-1 | CSVRGEAYEQYF | TGCAGCGTTAGAGGAGAGGCTTACGAGCAGTACTTC
15 | TRBJ2-1 | . | . | TRBV7-8 | CASSTGPSSYNEQFF | TGTGCCAGCAGCACGGGGCCTAGCTCCTACAATGAGCAGTTCTTC
13 | TRBJ1-2 | once | TRBD1 | TRBV7-2 | CASSWTGGYGYTF | TGTGCCAGCAGCTGGACAGGGGGGTATGGCTACACCTTC